The 18 T cell receptor beta chains below were found in one sample sequenced in a study of T cell responses to AZD1222 COVID-19 vaccine listed by TCRdb under 2021. Libraries were constructed by the immunoSEQ multiplex PCR assay. In its TCRdb copy, this immuneACCESS table keeps in-frame sequences only and misses some clones. Where compared with another copy, unresolved V genes explain less than half of these, and the others have no known cause. Across this sample there are roughly 150,000 clones, with about nine tenths seen only once. 1.2% to 1.5% of the sample comes from the top ten. The time point label for this specimen denotes: baseline before first vaccination. The sequencing used peripheral blood, collected on day 0 of AZD1222 vaccination. All receptors come from an adult in good health.

This sequence joins TRBV15 and TRBJ1-5; unclear D gene. Germline V gene data show CDR1 as LNHNV and CDR2 as YYDKDF (reference sequence). CDR3 length: 15 amino acids. Trimming removed 6 bases from V and 0 bases from J, with 12 bases in between. CDR3 sequence (DNA): TGTGCCACCAGAGAGGCCAGCATTAGCAATCAGCCCCAGCATTTT. It yields the protein CATREASISNQPQHF.

The V and J genes are TRBV12-5 and TRBJ2-7; TRBD1 matches at 8 bases. Germline V lookup: CDR1 LGHNT, CDR2 FRNRAP. The CDR3 is 16 amino acids. V lost 2 bases, J lost 1 base, and 7 bases stayed unmatched. CDR3 nucleotides: TGTGCTAGTGGTTTGCTCGGACAGGGTGAGTCCTACGAGCAGTACTTC. Its protein product is CASGLLGQGESYEQYF.

This chain joins TRBV5-1 and TRBJ2-5; D unclear. Germline V gene sequence: CDR1 SGHRS, CDR2 YFSETQ. The CDR3 is 15 residues long. V lost 2 bases and J 0 bases, leaving 11 bases between the germline ends. Here the CDR3 reads CASSLGNSYQETQYF. CDR3 nucleotides: TGCGCCAGCAGCTTAGGTAACTCGTACCAAGAGACCCAGTACTTC.

V and J are TRBV7-2 and TRBJ1-2; 11 nucleotides agree with TRBD1. V gave up 4 bases and J gave up 4 bases; unmatched junction bases: 11. Looked up from germline, CDR1 is SGHTA and CDR2 is FQGNSA. The CDR3 has 17 residues. The CDR3 bases are TGTGCCAGCAGCTCCCCACGGGGACAGGGGGTCGGCTATGGCTACACCTTC. This sequence encodes CASSSPRGQGVGYGYTF.

J is TRBJ1-1 and V is TRBV27; D is unresolved. There are 13 residues in the CDR3. CDR1 is MNHEY, CDR2 SMNVEV, per germline (reference sequence). Trimming cost V 5 bases and J 4 bases, with 11 bases left between them. The DNA for the CDR3 is TGTGCCAGCAGTCCCACCCCAAGCACTGAAGCTTTCTTT. Translation: CASSPTPSTEAFF.

This clone was seen only once. The genes are TRBV25-1 and TRBJ2-7; TRBD1 or TRBD2 may be the D gene (5 bases each). The germline gives CDR1 MGHDK, CDR2 SYGVNS. Trimming cost V 4 bases and J 2 bases, with 18 bases left between them. The CDR3 totals 16 residues. The DNA of the CDR3 is TGTGCCAGCAGTGGGTCTCGGGACGGATCTCCCTACGAGCAGTACTTC. Its translation: CASSGSRDGSPYEQYF.

The chain uses TRBV19 and TRBJ1-2, with 7 nucleotides matching TRBD1. The germline CDR1 and CDR2 sequences are LNHDA and SQIVND (reference sequence). This CDR3 comprises 13 residues. The V and J ends lost 6 bases and 6 bases, in that order; junction bases with no gene match: 7. The CDR3 coding sequence is TGTGCCAGTAGCATGGAGGGGGCCAATGGCTACACCTTC. Its protein product is CASSMEGANGYTF.

The rearrangement joins TRBV19 to TRBJ2-5; perhaps TRBD1 as D (6 bases). This CDR3 is built from 14 residues. Germline V gene data show CDR1 as LNHDA and CDR2 as SQIVND (reference sequence). Trimming took off 1 base at V and 4 bases at J, with 10 bases between the two ends. CDR3 sequence: CASSIAAGAETQYF. The DNA for the CDR3 is TGTGCCAGTAGTATAGCGGCAGGGGCAGAGACCCAGTACTTC.

The chain recombines TRBV6-2 or TRBV6-3 with TRBJ1-2; D unresolved. Germline-derived CDR1 and CDR2 are MNHEY and SVGEGT. The length of the CDR3 is 17 residues. Trimming removed 0 bases from V and 0 bases from J, with 14 bases in between. For the CDR3, the DNA is TGTGCCAGCAGTTACTCTCTGGAGTTTGGCGCTAACTATGGCTACACCTTC. Encoded protein: CASSYSLEFGANYGYTF.

The chain joins TRBV30 to TRBJ2-3, with 11 bases aligning to TRBD2. Germline assignment: CDR1 GTSNPN and CDR2 SVGIG (reference sequence). V lost 3 bases to trimming and J lost 10 bases; unmatched junction nucleotides: 9. The CDR3 covers 14 residues. The CDR3: CAWRIAGGRNAQYF. The CDR3 bases are TGTGCCTGGAGGATAGCGGGGGGGCGCAACGCGCAGTATTTT.

As for this clone: The DNA is omitted, as the CDR3 cannot be located on it reliably, and the CDR3 follows TCRdb's listing. V usage is TRBV28 and J usage is TRBJ2-3; the DNA was not used to check the table's D call, TRBD2. The CDR3 extends over 16 residues, inclusive of both ends. Germline CDR1 reads MDHEN; CDR2 reads SYDVKM. The chain's CDR3 is CASSSSGSGRIDTQYF.

The V call is TRBV4-2, the J call TRBJ1-5, with 7 bases lining up with TRBD1. From germline, CDR1 is LGHNA and CDR2 YNFKEQ. The CDR3 spans 18 residues. With 4 bases clipped from V and 4 bases from J, the junction kept 16 bases outside the gene matches. CDR3 in amino acids: CASSPRLLTGDRNQPQHF. The CDR3 DNA is TGTGCCAGCAGCCCGCGACTTCTTACAGGGGATAGGAATCAGCCCCAGCATTTT.

The chain uses TRBV29-1 and TRBJ2-7, with 8 nucleotides matching TRBD2. The CDR3 spans 15 residues. CDR1 and CDR2 (germline): SQVTM, ANQGSEA. V was clipped by 2 bases and J by 1 base; unmatched bases: 7. The CDR3 DNA reads TGCAGCGTTGAAACCCTGGCGGGGGGATCCTACGAGCAGTACTTC. This translates into CSVETLAGGSYEQYF.

The CDR3 DNA follows: TGCGCCAGCAGCGATCCACAGGGAAGCGGGAGATCACCCCTCCACTTT. Residues: CASSDPQGSGRSPLHF. The J gene is TRBJ1-6, the V gene TRBV5-1, with D perhaps matching TRBD1 (6 bases). Germline loops: CDR1 SGHRS, CDR2 YFSETQ. Trimming left V 4 bases short and J 10 bases short, with 21 bases between. This CDR3 comprises 16 residues.

This clone came up once. This chain uses TRBV14 with TRBJ2-1; possibly TRBD2 for D (6 bases). This CDR3 region has 16 residues. Trimming took off 3 bases at V and 1 base at J, with 13 bases between the two ends. Germline lookup yields CDR1 SGHDN and CDR2 FVKESK. CDR3 bases: TGTGCCAGCAGCCACGGGCGGGATAGTTCCTACAATGAGCAGTTCTTC. Protein: CASSHGRDSSYNEQFF.

This clone has only a few counts. J is TRBJ2-7 and V is TRBV7-2; either TRBD1 or TRBD2 may supply D (5 bases each). Looked up from germline, CDR1 is SGHTA and CDR2 is FQGNSA. The CDR3 contains 13 residues. V shed 0 bases and J shed 6 bases, with 9 bases lying between them. In nucleotides, the CDR3 is TGTGCCAGCAGCTTAGCGGGACCCCTCGAGCAGTACTTC. It translates to CASSLAGPLEQYF.

The V gene is TRBV5-1, the J gene TRBJ2-7; 9 bases are shared with TRBD1. This CDR3 spans 15 amino acids. CDR1 is SGHRS and CDR2 is YFSETQ in the germline V gene. Trimming cost V 4 bases and J 4 bases; bases outside gene matches: 9. As DNA, the CDR3 is TGCGCCAGCAGCCAAACCGGGACAGGGATTTACGAGCAGTACTTC. This encodes CASSQTGTGIYEQYF.

The table lists this clone with a count of one. The gene calls are TRBV19 and TRBJ2-6; TRBD1 is a possible D gene (5 bases). V lost 7 bases and J 0 bases, leaving 7 bases between the germline ends. Germline values: CDR1 LNHDA, CDR2 SQIVND (reference sequence). The CDR3 extends over 14 amino acids. Here the CDR3 DNA reads TGTGCCAGTACAGGGAACTCTGGGGCCAACGTCCTGACTTTC. Its translation: CASTGNSGANVLTF.